The clone carrying this TCR beta chain occurred once. Antigen specificity is unknown. These data come from a study of follicular helper T cells after annual influenza vaccination. V lost 6 bases and J lost 5, with 25 bases in between. The CDR3 sequence is 18 residues long. Germline V gives CDR1 MNHEY, CDR2 SMNVEV (reference sequence). The method was immunoSEQ multiplex PCR; TCRdb's version includes in-frame clones alone and lacks a portion of them. Among 28,000 or so clones listed, 80% to 90% were seen once. Study-wide results and caveats: Most later recoveries of Day 7 ICOS+CD38+ clones were ICOS-CD38- cTfh.

Time point described: 2014-2015 season, pre-vaccination. Sequences were derived from CXCR5+ CD38- circulating T follicular helper cells from blood, sampled on the day of influenza vaccination. Subset: circulating Tfh, non-naive CD4+CXCR5+PD-1+ (ICOS+CD38+ or ICOS-CD38-). This receptor was obtained from an adult who received the influenza vaccine. The chain is built from TRBV27 and TRBJ2-2; TRBD1 might be the D (6 bases). CDR3 bases: TGTGCCAGCAGGCGGTTATACTCCGGGACAAAGCTTACCGGGGAGCTGTTTTTT. It specifies CASRRLYSGTKLTGELFF.